This T cell receptor beta chain was captured in a study of CD8 T cells in Susac syndrome. Study-wide context: The Susac syndrome patients were therapy-naive, on corticosteroids, or on intravenous immunoglobulin alone at blood draw.

Random hexamers primed reverse transcription of about 0.45 to 1 ug RNA. MiXCR, run by TCRdb on the immunoSEQ multiplex PCR reads, gives a single entry per CDR3 protein. The profile covers about 200,000 distinct CDR3 sequences, with roughly 91% appearing a single time and about 0.1% taken by the ten largest. V was cut by 3 bases and J by 8 bases, with 10 bases left in between. This CDR3 comprises 12 residues. Germline V gene lookup returns CDR1 ENHRY and CDR2 SYGVKD. The chain recombines TRBV10-3 with TRBJ1-2; TRBD1 might be the D (6 bases). This sequence originates from a human donor with Susac syndrome. The sequencing input was CD4+ T cells from PBMCs. Here the CDR3 reads CAISDAGDGYTF. CDR3 in DNA: TGTGCCATCAGTGATGCAGGGGACGGCTACACCTTC.